This TCR beta chain stems from a study of T-cell reconstitution after alpha-beta-depleted transplantation in children. General study points: The main origin of T-cell counts and diversity one year after transplant was newly produced T cells.

This sample's TCRbeta library carried unique molecular identifier barcodes. TCRdb reprocessed the PCR reads with MiXCR, giving one entry per CDR3 protein. The data show about 600,000 distinct CDR3 sequences, 20% to 25% seen once. The table lists this clonotype with a few counts. Its antigen remains unidentified. The receptor comes from a boy younger than two who had a stem cell transplant for acute myeloid leukemia, so the T cells may come from the graft donor. The input for sequencing was PBMCs, mostly from graft donor cells, taken 360 days after TCRalphabeta/CD19-depleted stem cell transplant.

This CDR3 is CSVGQVGVRGYTF. The CDR3 DNA is TGCAGCGTTGGACAGGTTGGAGTCAGAGGCTACACCTTC. This chain uses TRBV29-1 with TRBJ1-2, with a tentative D call TRBD1 (6 bases). CDR3 size: 13 residues. V was cut by 4 bases and J by 8 bases, with 17 bases left in between. Per germline, CDR1 SQVTM and CDR2 ANQGSEA.